Included here is one TCR beta chain sequence, with context. The record originates from a study of shared clonotypes between healthy human individuals. Using immunoSEQ multiplex PCR, the repertoire was profiled, and TCRdb retains in-frame clones only, with some absent. The sample consists of hundreds of thousands of clones, roughly 96% of them appearing once. Naive CD8 populations comprised CD45RO-negative cells positively selected for CCR7, excluding terminally differentiated effector memory CD45RA+ cells. The sequenced sample consisted of naive CD8+ T cells sorted from blood. The TCR originated in a woman in her twenties or thirties in good health.

The CDR3 sequence: CASSPRRGATNEKLFF. The CDR3 DNA reads as TGTGCCAGCAGCCCCCGTAGGGGTGCAACTAATGAAAAACTGTTTTTT. The gene calls are TRBV4-2 and TRBJ1-4; D might be TRBD1 (5 bases). Trimming removed 4 bases at V and 0 bases at J, with 12 bases between. This CDR3 is built from 16 residues. The germline CDR1 and CDR2 sequences are LGHNA and YNFKEQ.